Described below is a single T cell receptor beta chain sequence and its context. Its antigen remains unidentified. These data originate in a study of shared clonotypes between healthy human individuals. The study, taken as a whole, reports: Apart from blood, nothing was sampled; tissue repertoires likely differ. It was observed that roughly 5.4% of naive CD4 clonotypes were shared across a handful of donors.

Trimming cost V 4 bases and J 4 bases, with 10 bases left between them. The CDR3 is made up of 14 amino acids. The V gene's germline CDR1 is SNHLY and CDR2 FYNNEI. The assay was immunoSEQ multiplex PCR, and TCRdb's table has in-frame clones only and misses some. This sample has 550,000 to 700,000 clones, with around four fifths found just once. This receptor was obtained from a woman between 25 and 40 years old in good health. The chain uses TRBV2 and TRBJ1-4, with D possibly matching TRBD1 (5 bases). The sample consisted of memory CD4+ T cells sorted from blood. Documented subset: CD45RA-negative fraction. CDR3 protein: CASSVQGNNEKLFF. The CDR3 DNA follows: TGTGCCAGCAGTGTTCAGGGAAATAATGAAAAACTGTTTTTT.